Below are 6 T cell receptor beta chains sequenced from a single sample in a study of blood T cell repertoires in COVID-19. Clones were read by immunoSEQ multiplex PCR, and TCRdb kept only the in-frame ones, dropping some. In the table there are around 100,000 clones, approximately 91% of which are singletons. The sequenced material came from peripheral blood. These receptors were obtained from a middle-aged man with active COVID-19.

The V call is TRBV24-1, the J call TRBJ1-2; weak D call: TRBD1 (5 bases). V lost 3 bases to trimming and J lost 4 bases, with 11 bases between them. Germline loops: CDR1 KGHDR, CDR2 SFDVKD. This CDR3 contains 14 residues. CDR3 amino acids: CATSDIGVSYGYTF. The DNA of the CDR3 is TGTGCCACCAGTGATATAGGGGTCAGCTATGGCTACACCTTC.

The chain has TRBV6-6 and TRBJ1-5; TRBD1 aligns across 9 bases. The CDR3 runs 16 residues. The germline CDR1 and CDR2 sequences are MNHNY and SVGAGI (reference sequence). With V trimmed by 1 base and J by 2 bases, 3 bases remained unmatched. CDR3 sequence reads: CASSYLQGAGNQPQHF. Here the CDR3 DNA reads TGTGCCAGCAGTTACTTACAGGGGGCCGGCAATCAGCCCCAGCATTTT.

The chain employs TRBV10-3 and TRBJ1-6, with D maybe TRBD1 (6 bases). Per the germline V gene, CDR1 is ENHRY and CDR2 is SYGVKD. V was pared by 10 bases and J by 7 bases, with 17 bases between. The CDR3 is made up of 14 amino acids. CDR3 sequence reads: CATTGGSYNSPLHF. CDR3 DNA: TGTGCCACGACTGGGGGCAGCTACAATTCACCCCTCCACTTT.

J is TRBJ2-3 and V is TRBV7-2; D remains unclear. The V gene's germline CDR1 is SGHTA and CDR2 FQGNSA. The CDR3 covers 16 residues. Trimming took 1 base from V and 3 from J, leaving 14 bases between them. CDR3 bases: TGTGCCAGCAGCTTAGGGATTCCCGGCGGAACAGATACGCAGTATTTT. Translating gives CASSLGIPGGTDTQYF. Complete variable domain (other parts from reference TRBV7-2 and TRBJ2-3): GAGVSQSPSNKVTEKGKDVELRCDPISGHTALYWYRQSLGQGLEFLIYFQGNSAPDKSGLPSDRFSAERTGGSVSTLTIQRTQQEDSAVYLCASSLGIPGGTDTQYFGPGTRLTVL.

This chain joins TRBV7-9 and TRBJ2-7; 7 bases agree with TRBD2. The CDR3 sequence is 16 residues long. V lost 0 bases and J lost 0; bases outside the gene matches: 5. Looked up from germline, CDR1 is SEHNR and CDR2 is FQNEAQ (reference sequence). The CDR3 spells CASSLAGASGSYEQYV. The CDR3 nucleotides are TGTGCCAGCAGCTTAGCAGGGGCTAGCGGCTCCTACGAGCAGTACGTC.

V usage is TRBV7-8 and J usage is TRBJ2-1, with 10 bases identical to TRBD2. Germline values: CDR1 SGHVS, CDR2 FQNEAQ. With 4 bases clipped from V and 5 bases from J, the junction kept 8 bases outside the gene matches. The CDR3 consists of 16 residues. The CDR3 sequence: CASSSKWTSGDNEQFF. The CDR3 nucleotides read TGTGCCAGCAGCTCAAAATGGACTAGCGGTGACAATGAGCAGTTCTTC.